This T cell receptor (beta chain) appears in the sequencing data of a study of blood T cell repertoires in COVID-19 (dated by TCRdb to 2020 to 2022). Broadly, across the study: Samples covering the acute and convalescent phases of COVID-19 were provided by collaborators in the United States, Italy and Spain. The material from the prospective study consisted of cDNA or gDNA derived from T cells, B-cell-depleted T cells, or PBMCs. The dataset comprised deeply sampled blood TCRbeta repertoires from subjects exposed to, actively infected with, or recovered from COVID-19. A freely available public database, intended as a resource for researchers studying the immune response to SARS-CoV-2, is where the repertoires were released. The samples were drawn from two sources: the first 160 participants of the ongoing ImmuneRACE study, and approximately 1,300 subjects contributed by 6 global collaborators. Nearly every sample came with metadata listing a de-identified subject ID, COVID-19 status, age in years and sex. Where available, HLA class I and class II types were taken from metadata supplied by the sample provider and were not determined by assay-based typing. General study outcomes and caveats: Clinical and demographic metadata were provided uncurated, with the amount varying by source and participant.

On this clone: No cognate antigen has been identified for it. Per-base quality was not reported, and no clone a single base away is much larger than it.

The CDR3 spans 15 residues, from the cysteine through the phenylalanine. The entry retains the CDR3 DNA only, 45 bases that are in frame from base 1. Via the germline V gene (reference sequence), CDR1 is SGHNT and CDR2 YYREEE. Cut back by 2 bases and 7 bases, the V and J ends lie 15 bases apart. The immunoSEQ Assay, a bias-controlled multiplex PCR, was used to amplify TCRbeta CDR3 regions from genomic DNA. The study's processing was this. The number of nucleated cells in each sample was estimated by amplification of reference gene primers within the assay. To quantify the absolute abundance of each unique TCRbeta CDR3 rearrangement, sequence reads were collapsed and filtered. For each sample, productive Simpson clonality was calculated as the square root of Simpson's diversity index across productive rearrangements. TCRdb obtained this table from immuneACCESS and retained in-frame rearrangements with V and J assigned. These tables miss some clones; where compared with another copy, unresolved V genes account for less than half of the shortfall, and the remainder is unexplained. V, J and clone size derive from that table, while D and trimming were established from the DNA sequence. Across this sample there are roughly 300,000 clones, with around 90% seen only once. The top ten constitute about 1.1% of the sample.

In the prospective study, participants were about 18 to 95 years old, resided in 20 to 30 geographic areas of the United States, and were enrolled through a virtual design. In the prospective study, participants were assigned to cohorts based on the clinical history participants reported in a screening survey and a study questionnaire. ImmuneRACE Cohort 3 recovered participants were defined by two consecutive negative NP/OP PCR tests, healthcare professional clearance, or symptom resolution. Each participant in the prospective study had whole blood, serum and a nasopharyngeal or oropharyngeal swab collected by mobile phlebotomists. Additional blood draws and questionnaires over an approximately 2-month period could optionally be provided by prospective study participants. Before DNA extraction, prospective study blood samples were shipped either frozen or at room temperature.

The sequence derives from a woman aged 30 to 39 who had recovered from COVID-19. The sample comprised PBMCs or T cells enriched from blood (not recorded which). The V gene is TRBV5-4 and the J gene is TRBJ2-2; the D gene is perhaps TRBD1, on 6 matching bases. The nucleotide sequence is TGTGCCAGCAGCTTTTTGGGACAATTCAACGGGGAGCTGTTTTTT. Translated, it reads CASSFLGQFNGELFF.